Detailed here is one T cell receptor (beta chain). These data are taken from a study of T cell changes during pregnancy in multiple sclerosis. The CDR3 is made up of 16 amino acids. Germline CDR1 SGHVS, CDR2 FQNEAQ. V shed 4 bases and J 6 bases; nucleotides not matched to a gene: 13. Some clones are missing from TCRdb's copy, which holds only in-frame ones; the method was immunoSEQ multiplex PCR. Altogether under 50,000 clones are present, over 85% being singletons, with the ten largest covering 0.55% to 0.7%. Sequenced here: CD4+ T cells from peripheral blood mononuclear cells, sampled in the first trimester of pregnancy. V is TRBV7-8 and J is TRBJ2-7; 9 bases match TRBD1. The sequence was obtained from a female donor with multiple sclerosis, enrolled in a pregnancy study. The CDR3 here is CASSYNRGRTSSEQYF. CDR3 nucleotide sequence: TGTGCCAGCAGCTATAACAGGGGGCGCACCTCCAGCGAGCAGTACTTC.